This entry features one T cell receptor beta chain sequence. The sample comes from a study of blood T cell repertoires in COVID-19. This CDR3 has 14 residues. The germline CDR1 and CDR2 sequences are MNHEY and SVGAGI. Trimming cost V 6 bases and J 3 bases; bases outside gene matches: 7. Only in-frame clones appear in the TCRdb table, and some are missing; sequencing was by immunoSEQ multiplex PCR. The sample consists of 250,000 to 350,000 clones, around 84% of them appearing once. Sequences were obtained from peripheral blood. The clonotype was recovered from a human donor with COVID-19, enrolled during active disease. The donor label of this sample is uncertain. The rearrangement uses TRBV6-5 and TRBJ2-5; TRBD2 matches at 7 bases. The CDR3 DNA sequence: TGTGCCAGCAGGGGGGGGGTATCCAAAGAGACCCAGTACTTC. Its translation: CASRGGVSKETQYF.